These 10 T cell receptor beta chains were all obtained from the same sample, sequenced in a study of blood T cell repertoires in COVID-19. The repertoire was sequenced with immunoSEQ multiplex PCR; TCRdb's copy has only in-frame clones and lacks some. Among roughly 270,000 clones, roughly 80% were seen once, and the ten largest hold roughly 4.7%. Sequencing was carried out using PBMCs or T cells enriched from blood (not recorded which). These receptors were collected from a man in his forties who had been exposed to COVID-19.

This clone was observed a handful of times. The chain recombines TRBV7-2 with TRBJ2-1; D gene uncertain. This CDR3 comprises 14 residues. Looked up from germline, CDR1 is SGHTA and CDR2 is FQGNSA. V gave up 7 bases and J gave up 0 bases, with 10 bases separating them. CDR3 amino acids: CASTLAVSYNEQFF. In DNA, the CDR3 is TGTGCCAGCACCTTGGCGGTCTCCTACAATGAGCAGTTCTTC.

Only one count was recorded for this clone. The chain links TRBV10-3 to TRBJ1-5; D call uncertain. This CDR3 has 14 residues. The germline gives CDR1 ENHRY, CDR2 SYGVKD. V was cut by 4 bases and J by 3 bases, with 10 bases left in between. CDR3 region: CAISGGQDNQPQHF. DNA of the CDR3: TGTGCCATCAGTGGTGGGCAGGACAATCAGCCCCAGCATTTT.

This sequence joins TRBV2 and TRBJ2-2, with 10 bases matching TRBD1. The CDR3 is 15 amino acids. CDR1 is SNHLY and CDR2 is FYNNEI in the germline V gene. With 11 bases clipped from V and 3 bases from J, the junction kept 9 bases outside the gene matches. The CDR3 loop reads CADRKGTGDTGELFF. The CDR3 DNA reads as TGTGCCGACCGAAAGGGGACAGGGGACACCGGGGAGCTGTTTTTT.

V usage is TRBV6-5 and J usage is TRBJ2-7; no reliable D call. The CDR3 has 12 residues. The germline V gene encodes CDR1 MNHEY and CDR2 SVGAGI. V lost 8 bases, J lost 0 bases, and 8 bases lay in between. The CDR3 is CASRLGSYEQYF. DNA of the CDR3: TGTGCCAGCCGACTGGGCTCCTACGAGCAGTACTTC.

V and J are TRBV2 and TRBJ1-2; D possibly corresponds to TRBD1 (6 bases). CDR1 and CDR2 (germline): SNHLY, FYNNEI. This CDR3 has 13 residues. Trimming removed 6 bases from V and 0 bases from J, with 8 bases in between. The CDR3 nucleotides read TGTGCCAGCAGCGACAGGTCTAACTATGGCTACACCTTC. This gives the protein CASSDRSNYGYTF.

The chain has TRBV5-1 and TRBJ2-1, with 10 bases matching TRBD2. Germline V gene lookup returns CDR1 SGHRS and CDR2 YFSETQ. With 5 bases clipped from V and 9 bases from J, the junction kept 17 bases outside the gene matches. This CDR3 has 17 residues. The CDR3 loop is CASSPHPLAGVSSEQFF. CDR3 DNA sequence: TGCGCCAGCAGTCCGCACCCTCTAGCGGGAGTCTCGTCTGAGCAGTTCTTC.

The rearrangement joins TRBV24-1 to TRBJ1-5, with a weak D call TRBD1 (5 bases). Germline V gene data show CDR1 as KGHDR and CDR2 as SFDVKD. Trimming pared 6 bases from V and 3 bases from J, leaving 11 bases between. The CDR3 totals 14 residues. The CDR3: CATSTGMSNQPQHF. CDR3 DNA sequence: TGTGCCACCAGTACAGGCATGTCCAATCAGCCCCAGCATTTT.

The CDR3 loop reads CASSRAGGNTGELFF. The CDR3 DNA is TGTGCCAGTTCCCGAGCGGGTGGGAACACCGGGGAGCTGTTTTTT. The chain combines TRBV3-1 (or the pseudogene TRBV3-2) with TRBJ2-2; perhaps TRBD2 as D (6 bases). Trimming removed 9 bases at V and 1 base at J, with 15 bases between. The CDR3 is made up of 15 amino acids. Germline assignment: CDR1 LGHDT and CDR2 YNNKEL (reference sequence).

The chain combines TRBV5-1 with TRBJ1-1; D may be TRBD1 (5 bases). The CDR3 extends over 15 amino acids. Germline assignment: CDR1 SGHRS and CDR2 YFSETQ. V was pared by 2 bases and J by 1 base, with 12 bases between. DNA for the CDR3: TGCGCCAGCAGCTTTCGTATTAGGGGGAACACTGAAGCTTTCTTT. Encoded protein: CASSFRIRGNTEAFF.

To note about this clone: This same CDR3 is encoded by further DNA sequences in the sample. The gene calls are TRBV11-2 and TRBJ1-1; possibly TRBD1 for D (5 bases). V was trimmed by 1 base and J by 0 bases, leaving 9 bases between them. Per germline, CDR1 SGHAT and CDR2 FQNNGV. The CDR3 sequence is 15 residues long. The CDR3 reads CASSLVGGVNTEAFF. As DNA, the CDR3 is TGTGCCAGCAGCTTAGTCGGGGGAGTGAACACTGAAGCTTTCTTT. The full variable domain, in which reference TRBV11-2 and TRBJ1-1 provide the parts outside the CDR3, is EAGVAQSPRYKIIEKRQSVAFWCNPISGHATLYWYQQILGQGPKLLIQFQNNGVVDDSQLPKDRFSAERLKGVDSTLKIQPAKLEDSAVYLCASSLVGGVNTEAFFGQGTRLTVV.